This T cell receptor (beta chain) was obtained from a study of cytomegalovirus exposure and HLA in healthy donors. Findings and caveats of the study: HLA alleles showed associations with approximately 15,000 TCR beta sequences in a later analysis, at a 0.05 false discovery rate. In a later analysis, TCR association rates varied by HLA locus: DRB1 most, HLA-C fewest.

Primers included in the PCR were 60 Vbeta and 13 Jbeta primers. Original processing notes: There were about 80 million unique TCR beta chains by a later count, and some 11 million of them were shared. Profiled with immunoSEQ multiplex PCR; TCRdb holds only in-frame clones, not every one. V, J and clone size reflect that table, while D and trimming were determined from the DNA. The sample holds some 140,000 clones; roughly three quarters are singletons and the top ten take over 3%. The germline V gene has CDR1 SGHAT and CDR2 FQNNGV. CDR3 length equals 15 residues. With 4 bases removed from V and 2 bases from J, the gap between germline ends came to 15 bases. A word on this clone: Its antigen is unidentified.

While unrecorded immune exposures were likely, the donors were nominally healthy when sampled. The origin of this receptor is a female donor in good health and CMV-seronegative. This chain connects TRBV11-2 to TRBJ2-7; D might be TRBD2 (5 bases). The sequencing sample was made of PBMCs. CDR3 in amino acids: CASSSSRGRTYEQYF. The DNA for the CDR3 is TGTGCCAGCAGCTCATCTCGGGGTCGTACCTACGAGCAGTACTTC. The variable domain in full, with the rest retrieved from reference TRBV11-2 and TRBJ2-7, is EAGVAQSPRYKIIEKRQSVAFWCNPISGHATLYWYQQILGQGPKLLIQFQNNGVVDDSQLPKDRFSAERLKGVDSTLKIQPAKLEDSAVYLCASSSSRGRTYEQYFGPGTRLTVT.